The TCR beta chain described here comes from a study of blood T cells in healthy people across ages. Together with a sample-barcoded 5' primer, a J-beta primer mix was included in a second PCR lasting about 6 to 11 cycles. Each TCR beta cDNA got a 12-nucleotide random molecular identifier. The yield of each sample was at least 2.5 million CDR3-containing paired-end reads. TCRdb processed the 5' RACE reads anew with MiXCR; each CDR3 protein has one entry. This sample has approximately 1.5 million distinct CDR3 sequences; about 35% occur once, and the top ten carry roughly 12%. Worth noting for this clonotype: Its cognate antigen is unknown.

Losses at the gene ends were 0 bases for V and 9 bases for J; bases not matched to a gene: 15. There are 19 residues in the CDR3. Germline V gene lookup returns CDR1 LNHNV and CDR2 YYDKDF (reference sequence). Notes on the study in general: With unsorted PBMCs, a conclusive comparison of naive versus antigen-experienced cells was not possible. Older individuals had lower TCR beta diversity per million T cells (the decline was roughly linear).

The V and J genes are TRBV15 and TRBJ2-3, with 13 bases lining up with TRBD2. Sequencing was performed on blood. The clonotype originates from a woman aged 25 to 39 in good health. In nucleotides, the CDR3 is TGTGCCACCAGCAGAGAGGGTGGGGGTTGGACTAGCGGGGGATTGACGCAGTATTTT. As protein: CATSREGGGWTSGGLTQYF.